This section outlines one TCR beta chain sequence together with its context. Antigen: not known. Constant-segment primers served in 5'RACE that generated TCR alpha and TCR beta cDNA libraries bearing sample barcodes and UMIs. TCRdb re-called the 5' RACE reads through MiXCR, storing one row per CDR3 protein. The sample yields roughly 150,000 distinct CDR3 sequences, roughly 15% seen once. This entry is derived from a study of T-cell memory formation after mild COVID-19. At the level of the study: For the most part, TCR clusters were specific to one donor. The study's findings and limits: Prior to infection, memory already included some responding clones, suggesting cross-reactive memory joined.

J gave up 7 bases and V 3 bases, and 6 bases lay outside the gene matches. The CDR3 is made up of 14 amino acids. Germline loops: CDR1 DFQATT, CDR2 SNEGSKA (reference sequence). This sequence joins TRBV20-1 and TRBJ2-2; 9 bases match TRBD1. The TCR originated in an adult woman who had mild COVID-19 (a few samples of this study predate the infection). Cell type and time point are not known. Sequencing was carried out using PBMCs or a T cell subset sorted from them (not recorded which). The CDR3 protein is CSARTGGIFGELFF. Written as DNA, the CDR3 is TGCAGTGCTAGGACAGGGGGTATATTCGGGGAGCTGTTTTTT.